Shown below are 10 T cell receptor beta chains from a single sample sequenced in a study of OX40 agonist ivuxolimab in advanced cancers. Using immunoSEQ multiplex PCR, the repertoire was profiled, and TCRdb retains in-frame clones only, with some absent. This table holds about 11,000 clones, about three quarters found once. This material consisted of CD4+ or CD8+ T cells sorted from blood, taken in a trial of the OX40 agonist ivuxolimab. The receptors derive from an adult with an advanced solid tumor such as melanoma, head and neck, liver or kidney cancer.

The chain combines TRBV5-1 with TRBJ1-2; D possibly corresponds to TRBD1 (5 bases). Germline CDR1 SGHRS, CDR2 YFSETQ. The CDR3 runs 13 residues. V was cut by 1 base and J by 3 bases, with 7 bases left in between. CDR3 loop: CASSLNRHYGYTF. DNA for the CDR3: TGCGCCAGCAGCTTGAACAGGCACTATGGCTACACCTTC. The entire variable domain, with the rest obtained from reference TRBV5-1 and TRBJ1-2, is as follows: KAGVTQTPRYLIKTRGQQVTLSCSPISGHRSVSWYQQTPGQGLQFLFEYFSETQRNKGNFPGRFSGRQFSNSRSEMNVSTLELGDSALYLCASSLNRHYGYTFGSGTRLTVV.

The rearrangement joins TRBV21-1 to TRBJ2-7; no check of the table's D call, TRBD1, against the DNA was made. TRBV21-1 is reported as a pseudogene. This CDR3 region has 16 residues. This CDR3 reads CASSQYPGQGSYEQYF. Written as DNA, the CDR3 is TGTGCCAGCAGCCAATACCCGGGACAGGGTAGCTACGAGCAGTACTTC.

The genes are TRBV6-4 and TRBJ2-1, with TRBD2 matching 8 bases. The CDR3 is 16 amino acids. The V and J ends lost 2 bases and 7 bases, in that order; junction bases with no gene match: 10. Germline-derived CDR1 and CDR2 are MRHNA and SNTAGT. The CDR3 DNA sequence: TGTGCCAGCAGTGACAAGGGCCTAGCGGGTCCAAATGAGCAGTTCTTC. It is translated as CASSDKGLAGPNEQFF.

By frequency in the sample, this clone is medium-sized. V gene TRBV10-2 combines with J gene TRBJ2-4, with D possibly TRBD1 on 5 matching bases. The CDR3 runs to 13 residues. Trimming stripped 3 bases from V and 7 bases from J, with 10 bases between. Germline V CDR1 and CDR2: WSHSY, SAAADI. In DNA form, the CDR3 reads TGCGCCAGCAGTGATAACCCAGGGAACATTCAGTACTTC. This translates into CASSDNPGNIQYF.

By share, this clone ranks as medium-sized. The gene calls are TRBV2 and TRBJ1-4, with 7 bases lining up with TRBD1. Germline values: CDR1 SNHLY, CDR2 FYNNEI. V was pared by 7 bases and J by 5 bases, with 7 bases of the junction left unmatched. The CDR3 has 14 residues. CDR3 sequence (DNA): TGTGCCAGCAATTCCGGGACAGAGAATGAAAAACTGTTTTTT. Residues: CASNSGTENEKLFF.

The chain links TRBV6-1 to TRBJ2-3, with a tentative D call TRBD1 (7 bases). With 2 bases removed from V and 4 bases from J, the gap between germline ends came to 13 bases. The CDR3 loop spans 15 amino acids. The V gene's germline CDR1 is MNHNS and CDR2 SASEGT. CDR3 residues: CASSERTGGADTQYF. The CDR3 region has the DNA TGTGCCAGCAGTGAACGGACAGGAGGGGCAGATACGCAGTATTTT.

V is TRBV5-5 and J is TRBJ2-7; D call uncertain. CDR1 is SGHKS and CDR2 is YYEKEE in the germline V gene (reference sequence). The V and J ends lost 4 bases and 4 bases respectively, with 12 bases between them. The CDR3 contains 13 residues. In nucleotides, the CDR3 is TGTGCCAGCAGCCCTGGACCGAATTACGAGCAGTACTTC. As protein: CASSPGPNYEQYF. The complete variable domain, with remaining parts taken from reference TRBV5-5 and TRBJ2-7, reads DAGVTQSPTHLIKTRGQQVTLRCSPISGHKSVSWYQQVLGQGPQFIFQYYEKEERGRGNFPDRFSARQFPNYSSELNVNALLLGDSALYLCASSPGPNYEQYFGPGTRLTVT.

The chain uses TRBV5-6 and TRBJ1-2, with a tentative D call TRBD1 (5 bases). The V end was cut by 3 bases, the J end by 2 bases, with 20 bases between. This CDR3 is built from 17 residues. Germline V gives CDR1 SGHDT, CDR2 YYEEEE. CDR3 residues: CASSSELRGEGNYGYTF. CDR3 bases: TGTGCCAGCAGCTCGGAATTGCGGGGCGAAGGCAACTATGGCTACACCTTC.

The gene calls are TRBV7-9 and TRBJ2-3; 8 bases agree with TRBD2. There are 16 residues in the CDR3. V was pared by 5 bases and J by 5 bases, with 12 bases of the junction left unmatched. Germline CDR1 SEHNR, CDR2 FQNEAQ (reference sequence). The CDR3 coding sequence is TGTGCCAGCAGCCGTCTTGGCGGGGGGCACAGAGATACGCAGTATTTT. As protein: CASSRLGGGHRDTQYF.

CDR3 DNA: TGTGCCAGCCTACGGACAGGCCACACCGGGGAGCTGTTTTTT. Residues: CASLRTGHTGELFF. This chain joins TRBV5-6 and TRBJ2-2; 7 nucleotides line up with TRBD1. V was clipped by 7 bases and J by 3 bases; unmatched bases: 6. The germline V gene encodes CDR1 SGHDT and CDR2 YYEEEE. CDR3 length: 14 residues.